A selection of T cell receptor beta chains follows, all from one sample in a study of OX40 agonist ivuxolimab in advanced cancers. Assay: immunoSEQ multiplex PCR; the TCRdb copy retains only in-frame clones and omits some. This sample has fewer than 25,000 clones; roughly 88% occur once, and the top ten carry over 30%. The sequences come from CD4+ or CD8+ T cells sorted from blood, collected in a trial of the OX40 agonist ivuxolimab. The receptors were sampled from an adult with an advanced solid tumor such as melanoma, head and neck, liver or kidney cancer. The CDR3 runs from the conserved cysteine through the conserved F or W. Fields, in order: CDR3 protein, CDR3 DNA, D gene, J gene, V gene, clone size. D genes are given only for firm matches. Expanded clones get a size class; other rows say once, few or many, or leave the size out.

CDR3aa: CASSLGPGEKLFF; CDR3nt: TGTGCCAGCAGCTTAGGGCCCGGTGAAAAACTGTTTTTT; d_gene: .; j_gene: TRBJ1-4; v_gene: TRBV7-9; abundance: .
CDR3aa: CASSLAPGEWGYTF; CDR3nt: TGTGCCAGCAGCTTGGCGCCGGGGGAGTGGGGCTACACCTTC; d_gene: .; j_gene: TRBJ1-2; v_gene: TRBV7-2; abundance: .
CDR3aa: CATSSLKDPGHISYEQYF; CDR3nt: TGTGCCACCAGCAGTCTGAAGGATCCGGGACATATCTCCTACGAGCAGTACTTC; d_gene: .; j_gene: TRBJ2-7; v_gene: TRBV15; abundance: .
CDR3aa: CASSWGEGLDTEAFF; CDR3nt: TGCGCCAGCAGCTGGGGAGAGGGGCTCGACACTGAAGCTTTCTTT; d_gene: .; j_gene: TRBJ1-1; v_gene: TRBV5-1; abundance: .
CDR3aa: CASSSAWGNEQYF; CDR3nt: TGTGCCAGCAGCTCAGCCTGGGGAAACGAGCAGTACTTC; d_gene: .; j_gene: TRBJ2-7; v_gene: TRBV7-9; abundance: .
CDR3aa: CASSHVPGPLRELFF; CDR3nt: TGCGCCAGCAGCCATGTACCGGGACCTCTGCGGGAGCTGTTTTTT; d_gene: .; j_gene: TRBJ2-2; v_gene: TRBV4-1; abundance: .
CDR3aa: CATQGQGTEAFF; CDR3nt: TGTGCCACCCAAGGTCAGGGTACTGAAGCTTTCTTT; d_gene: .; j_gene: TRBJ1-1; v_gene: TRBV19; abundance: .
CDR3aa: CASSGPGLAYEQYF; CDR3nt: TGTGCCAGCAGCGGACCGGGACTAGCCTACGAGCAGTACTTC; d_gene: TRBD2; j_gene: TRBJ2-7; v_gene: TRBV7-2; abundance: .
CDR3aa: CASSVGESSYNEQFF; CDR3nt: TGTGCCAGCAGCGTAGGCGAGAGCTCCTACAATGAGCAGTTCTTC; d_gene: .; j_gene: TRBJ2-1; v_gene: TRBV9; abundance: .
CDR3aa: CASSIEGGRVYNEQFF; CDR3nt: TGTGCCAGTAGCATCGAGGGAGGCCGGGTATACAATGAGCAGTTCTTC; d_gene: .; j_gene: TRBJ2-1; v_gene: TRBV19; abundance: .
CDR3aa: CASSLDPYPNSNEKLFF; CDR3nt: TGTGCCAGCAGCTTAGATCCCTATCCCAACAGTAATGAAAAACTGTTTTTT; d_gene: .; j_gene: TRBJ1-4; v_gene: TRBV11-2; abundance: .
CDR3aa: CASSLFSGPRLAVDQETQYF; CDR3nt: TGCGCCAGCAGCTTGTTTTCCGGCCCGAGACTAGCGGTCGACCAAGAGACCCAGTACTTC; d_gene: TRBD2; j_gene: TRBJ2-5; v_gene: TRBV5-1; abundance: .
CDR3aa: CASGLAAGELFF; CDR3nt: TGTGCTAGTGGTTTGGCAGCCGGGGAGCTGTTTTTT; d_gene: .; j_gene: TRBJ2-2; v_gene: TRBV12-5; abundance: .
CDR3aa: CASSERQGEGEQYF; CDR3nt: TGTGCCAGTAGCGAAAGACAGGGGGAGGGCGAGCAGTACTTC; d_gene: TRBD1; j_gene: TRBJ2-7; v_gene: TRBV19; abundance: .
CDR3aa: CASSQDRNGEAFF; CDR3nt: TGTGCCAGCAGCCAAGATCGGAACGGTGAAGCTTTCTTT; d_gene: .; j_gene: TRBJ1-1; v_gene: TRBV4-2; abundance: .
CDR3aa: CASSPSWGDTQYF; CDR3nt: TGTGCCAGCAGTCCATCCTGGGGAGATACGCAGTATTTT; d_gene: .; j_gene: TRBJ2-3; v_gene: TRBV6-5; abundance: few
CDR3aa: CASSQDYRNTIYF; CDR3nt: TGCGCCAGCAGCCAAGACTATAGAAACACCATATATTTT; d_gene: .; j_gene: TRBJ1-3; v_gene: TRBV4-1; abundance: few
CDR3aa: CASSLGRSSYEQYF; CDR3nt: TGTGCCAGCAGCTTAGGGCGGAGCTCCTACGAGCAGTACTTC; d_gene: .; j_gene: TRBJ2-7; v_gene: TRBV7-2; abundance: .
CDR3aa: CASVKSGSVVETQYF; CDR3nt: TGTGCTAGTGTCAAAAGCGGGAGTGTGGTTGAGACCCAGTACTTC; d_gene: TRBD2; j_gene: TRBJ2-5; v_gene: TRBV12-5; abundance: .
CDR3aa: CASSLSTSGSYEQYF; CDR3nt: TGTGCCAGCAGCTTGTCGACTAGCGGGAGCTACGAGCAGTACTTC; d_gene: .; j_gene: TRBJ2-7; v_gene: TRBV12-1; abundance: once
CDR3aa: CASSFPGNYYEQYF; CDR3nt: TGTGCCAGCAGCTTCCCCGGGAACTATTACGAGCAGTACTTC; d_gene: .; j_gene: TRBJ2-7; v_gene: TRBV7-8; abundance: .
CDR3aa: CASSQGPTNTGELFF; CDR3nt: TGCGCCAGCAGCCAAGGTCCCACGAACACCGGGGAGCTGTTTTTT; d_gene: .; j_gene: TRBJ2-2; v_gene: TRBV4-3; abundance: .
CDR3aa: CASSQERGELAVNTEAFF; CDR3nt: TGCGCCAGCAGCCAAGAACGGGGAGAACTGGCGGTGAACACTGAAGCTTTCTTT; d_gene: .; j_gene: TRBJ1-1; v_gene: TRBV4-3; abundance: .
CDR3aa: CANPLGAIEAFF; CDR3nt: TGCGCCAACCCCCTAGGGGCGATTGAAGCTTTCTTT; d_gene: .; j_gene: TRBJ1-1; v_gene: TRBV10-1; abundance: .
CDR3aa: CASQLWTSGRNAETQYF; CDR3nt: TGTGCCAGCCAATTGTGGACTAGCGGGAGAAATGCAGAGACCCAGTACTTC; d_gene: TRBD2; j_gene: TRBJ2-5; v_gene: TRBV28; abundance: .
CDR3aa: CASSERRGDEQFF; CDR3nt: TGCGCCAGCAGCGAACGCAGGGGCGATGAGCAGTTCTTC; d_gene: .; j_gene: TRBJ2-1; v_gene: TRBV4-1; abundance: .
CDR3aa: CASSQGFRGLTSYAGETQYF; CDR3nt: TGCGCCAGCAGCCAGGGATTCCGGGGACTCACCTCTTACGCTGGGGAGACCCAGTACTTC; d_gene: .; j_gene: TRBJ2-5; v_gene: TRBV4-3; abundance: .
CDR3aa: CASSYFDSGTSGETQYF; CDR3nt: TGTGCCAGCAGCTATTTCGACTCCGGGACTAGCGGAGAGACCCAGTACTTC; d_gene: TRBD2; j_gene: TRBJ2-5; v_gene: TRBV5-4; abundance: .
CDR3aa: CASSLGLAGDGGELFF; CDR3nt: TGTGCCAGCAGCTTGGGACTAGCGGGAGATGGCGGGGAGCTGTTTTTT; d_gene: TRBD2; j_gene: TRBJ2-2; v_gene: TRBV5-4; abundance: .
CDR3aa: CASSYGPSYEQYF; CDR3nt: TGTGCCAGCAGTTACGGACCGTCCTACGAGCAGTACTTC; d_gene: .; j_gene: TRBJ2-7; v_gene: TRBV6-5; abundance: .
CDR3aa: CAWSSPGEAFF; CDR3nt: TGTGCCTGGAGTTCCCCGGGGGAAGCTTTCTTT; d_gene: .; j_gene: TRBJ1-1; v_gene: TRBV30; abundance: few